The sequence of this T cell receptor (beta chain) was determined in a study of cytomegalovirus exposure and HLA in healthy donors. Study-level findings and limits: The study labeled approximately 150 TCR beta chains cytomegalovirus-associated. TCR sequences were mostly rare, though some public TCRs occurred in many donors.

This table comes from immunoSEQ multiplex PCR, and its TCRdb copy is limited to in-frame clones, with some not included. The top ten hold almost 1.5% of the sample, which has about 140,000 clones, 70% to 90% seen once. In the case of this clone: The antigen remains undetermined. Relative to the germline gene, one junction end is altered; a read error may explain this.

The donors were members of the approximately 120-subject validation cohort (separate from the approximately 670-subject first cohort). In germline, CDR1 is SSHAT, CDR2 FNYEAQ (reference sequence). The length of the CDR3 is 15 residues. Sequenced: PBMCs. The clonotype comes from a woman in her 30s in good health and CMV-seronegative. This chain uses TRBV7-7 with TRBJ2-5, with D perhaps matching TRBD1 (6 bases). The CDR3 DNA is TGTGCTAGCAGCTTAGGGGGAGCGTTCCAAGAGACCCAGTACTTC. Its translation is CASSLGGAFQETQYF.